This TCR beta chain derives from a study of blood T cell repertoires in COVID-19 (dated by TCRdb to the early 2020s). Context from the whole study: The collaborator samples originated in the United States, Italy and Spain and spanned the acute and convalescent phases of COVID-19. The material from the prospective study consisted of cDNA or gDNA derived from T cells, B-cell-depleted T cells, or PBMCs. Deeply sampled blood TCRbeta repertoires from subjects exposed to, actively infected with, or recovered from COVID-19 were included in the dataset. The repertoires were made available in a free public database intended to serve as a resource for research on the immune response to SARS-CoV-2. Samples were obtained from the ongoing ImmuneRACE study (first 160 participants) and from about 1,300 subjects provided by 6 global collaborators. Sample metadata almost always included a de-identified subject ID, COVID-19 status, age in years and sex. Where available, HLA class I and class II types were taken from metadata supplied by the sample provider and were not determined by assay-based typing.

What the research found in general, with its limitations: Clinical and demographic metadata were provided uncurated, with the amount varying by source and participant.

Participants in the prospective study were enrolled through a virtual design, were aged about 18 to 100 years, and lived in approximately 25 United States geographic areas. In the prospective study, cohorts were assigned on the basis of participant-reported clinical history obtained from a screening survey and a study questionnaire. ImmuneRACE Cohort 3 recovered participants were defined by two consecutive negative NP/OP PCR tests, healthcare professional clearance, or symptom resolution. In the prospective study, whole blood, serum and a nasopharyngeal or oropharyngeal swab were collected from each participant by mobile phlebotomists. Prospective study participants could optionally give additional blood draws and questionnaires over an approximately 2-month period. Before DNA extraction, blood samples from the prospective study were shipped at room temperature or frozen. The immunoSEQ Assay, a bias-controlled multiplex PCR, was used to amplify TCRbeta CDR3 regions from genomic DNA. Turning to the authors' computational methods: The number of nucleated cells in each sample was estimated from the amplification of reference gene primers within the assay. To quantify the absolute abundance of each unique TCRbeta CDR3 rearrangement, sequence reads were collapsed and filtered. Productive Simpson clonality was computed per sample as the square root of Simpson's diversity index over productive rearrangements. TCRdb took this table from immuneACCESS and kept in-frame rearrangements with V and J called. Such tables lack part of the clones; where checked against another copy, unresolved V genes explain under half of the gap, and the rest is unexplained. The DNA gave D and trimming, while V, J and clone size come from that table. In all, the sample holds 310,000 or so clones, and approximately 90% of those were seen once. The top ten constitute 9.5% of the sample.

As to this clone: This clone's antigen is unknown. Per-nucleotide qualities are absent, and no much larger clonotype sits a single base away.

Sequencing was done on a sample of PBMCs or T cells enriched from blood (not recorded which). The receptor's source is a woman between 40 and 55 years old who had recovered from COVID-19.

CDR3 protein: CASIRDSGNEQYF. DNA sequence: TGTGCCAGCATCCGGGACAGTGGCAACGAGCAGTACTTC. The chain uses TRBV2 and TRBJ2-7; 7 bases in between match TRBD1. CDR1 and CDR2, per the germline V gene, are SNHLY and FYNNEI. Compared with germline, V lacks 7 bases and J lacks 5 bases; bases without a gene match: 8. Including cysteine and phenylalanine, the CDR3 has 13 amino acids. Only the CDR3 region is kept as DNA, spanning 39 bases read in frame from base 1.